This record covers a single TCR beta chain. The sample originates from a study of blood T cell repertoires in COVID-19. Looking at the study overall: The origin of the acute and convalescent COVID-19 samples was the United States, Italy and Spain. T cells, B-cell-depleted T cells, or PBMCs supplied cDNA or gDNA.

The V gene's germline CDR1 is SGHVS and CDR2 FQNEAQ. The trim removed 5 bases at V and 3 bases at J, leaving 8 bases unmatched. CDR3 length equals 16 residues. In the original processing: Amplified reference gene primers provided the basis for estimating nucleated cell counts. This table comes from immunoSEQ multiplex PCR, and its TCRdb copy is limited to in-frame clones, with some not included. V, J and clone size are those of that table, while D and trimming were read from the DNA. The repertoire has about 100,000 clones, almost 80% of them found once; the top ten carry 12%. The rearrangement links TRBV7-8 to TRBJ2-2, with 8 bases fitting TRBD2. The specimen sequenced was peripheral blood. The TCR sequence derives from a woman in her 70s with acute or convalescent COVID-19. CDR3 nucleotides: TGTGCCAGCAGCCGAGATAGCGGGGTGTACACCGGGGAGCTGTTTTTT. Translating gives CASSRDSGVYTGELFF.